Listed below are T cell receptor beta chains from one sample, sequenced in a study of T cell repertoires in cytomegalovirus infection. TCRdb processed the reads anew with MiXCR; each CDR3 protein has one entry. The sample contains more than 650,000 distinct CDR3 sequences, about a third of which appear only once. The sequencing input was PBMCs. These receptors came from a human donor in good health (CMV status not recorded). Some clones in this sample may be carry-over from other donors' samples. Both conserved end residues are part of each CDR3. The D gene is left open where the match is weak. Size tells how often a clone was seen (once, few, many) or the class of an expanded clone, and some rows leave it out.

abundance | d_gene | j_gene | v_gene | CDR3aa | CDR3nt
few | - | TRBJ1-1 | TRBV10-3 | CATSLGWNTEAFF | TGTGCCACATCACTGGGTTGGAACACTGAAGCTTTCTTT
- | - | TRBJ2-7 | TRBV6-2/TRBV6-3 | CASSYSRFVHTYEQYF | TGTGCCAGCAGTTACTCGAGGTTCGTCCATACCTACGAGCAGTACTTC
few | - | TRBJ1-5 | TRBV5-6 | CASSLAMWGGQPQHF | TGTGCCAGCAGCTTGGCCATGTGGGGCGGTCAGCCCCAGCATTTT
many | - | TRBJ2-1 | TRBV28 | CASTTPSMGAYYNEQFF | TGTGCCAGCACAACTCCCTCGATGGGGGCATACTACAATGAGCAGTTCTTC
- | TRBD2 | TRBJ2-1 | TRBV5-1 | CASSTTSGGAYEQFF | TGCGCCAGCAGCACAACTAGCGGGGGGGCGTATGAGCAGTTCTTC
- | TRBD1 | TRBJ2-3 | TRBV4-1 | CASSQGGSVDRGFTDTQYF | TGCGCCAGCAGCCAAGGGGGTTCGGTCGACAGGGGATTCACAGATACGCAGTATTTT
many | - | TRBJ2-3 | TRBV24-1 | CATSPGLVSTDTQYF | TGTGCCACCAGCCCGGGACTCGTAAGCACAGATACGCAGTATTTT
few | - | TRBJ2-3 | TRBV20-1 | CSARQIILVSGTDTQYF | TGCAGTGCTAGACAGATCATCCTAGTCAGCGGCACAGATACGCAGTATTTT
once | TRBD1 | TRBJ1-1 | TRBV6-5 | CASWRTGAGTEAFF | TGTGCCAGCTGGAGGACAGGGGCCGGGACTGAAGCTTTCTTT
- | - | TRBJ1-1 | TRBV7-6 | CASSPQGTNTEAFF | TGTGCCAGCAGCCCCCAGGGCACAAACACTGAAGCTTTCTTT
- | TRBD2 | TRBJ2-5 | TRBV19 | CASSMGGLAGPKETQYF | TGTGCCAGTAGTATGGGAGGACTAGCGGGACCTAAAGAGACCCAGTACTTC
few | - | TRBJ2-7 | TRBV4-1 | CASRGTDSSYEQYF | TGCGCCAGCCGCGGGACGGACAGCTCCTACGAGCAGTACTTC
many | - | TRBJ2-7 | TRBV7-6 | CASSLGSTSSYYEQYF | TGTGCCAGCAGCTTAGGGTCAACTAGCAGTTACTACGAGCAGTACTTC
many | TRBD1 | TRBJ1-1 | TRBV7-9 | CASSYDQGVAFF | TGTGCCAGCAGTTACGATCAGGGGGTTGCTTTCTTT
- | - | TRBJ1-5 | TRBV24-1 | CATSDLGRVGQPQHF | TGTGCCACCAGTGATCTCGGCAGGGTGGGTCAGCCCCAGCATTTT
few | - | TRBJ2-7 | TRBV19 | CASSIRALAYEQYF | TGTGCCAGTAGTATACGGGCTTTGGCCTACGAGCAGTACTTC
- | - | TRBJ2-7 | TRBV25-1 | CASRNRGYEQYF | TGTGCCAGCAGGAACCGGGGCTACGAGCAGTACTTC
many | - | TRBJ2-5 | TRBV7-8 | CASSLVRGVQETQYF | TGTGCCAGCAGCTTAGTGCGCGGGGTCCAGGAGACCCAGTACTTC
- | - | TRBJ2-7 | TRBV15 | CATSRIRRVRTNRTYEQYF | TGTGCCACCAGCAGAATCAGGAGGGTTAGGACCAACCGAACCTACGAGCAGTACTTC
few | - | TRBJ1-5 | TRBV10-3 | CAISAGGGSQSFNQPQHF | TGTGCCATCAGTGCTGGGGGAGGGTCGCAGTCTTTCAATCAGCCCCAGCATTTT
- | - | TRBJ1-5 | TRBV6-2/TRBV6-3 | CASSYAGIDNQPQHF | TGTGCCAGCAGTTACGCGGGGATTGATAATCAGCCCCAGCATTTT
- | - | TRBJ1-1 | TRBV7-3 | CASSLTLGQVRFF | TGTGCCAGCAGCTTAACACTGGGGCAGGTGAGGTTCTTT
few | TRBD1 | TRBJ1-3 | TRBV28 | CASTPDRGSGNTIYF | TGTGCCAGCACCCCCGACAGGGGCTCTGGAAACACCATATATTTT
- | - | TRBJ1-2 | TRBV27 | CASSDGVSRGYTF | TGTGCCAGCTCGGACGGGGTGTCTCGGGGCTACACCTTC
few | TRBD1 | TRBJ2-3 | TRBV24-1 | CATSELGQGSDTQYF | TGTGCCACCAGCGAACTTGGACAGGGCTCGGATACGCAGTATTTT
few | - | TRBJ1-4 | TRBV28 | CASSPTLLGVDEKLFF | TGTGCCAGCAGTCCAACCTTACTGGGAGTGGATGAAAAACTGTTTTTT
- | TRBD1 | TRBJ2-5 | TRBV10-3 | CAISEPGTARQETQYF | TGTGCCATCAGTGAGCCCGGGACAGCCCGCCAAGAGACCCAGTACTTC
- | - | TRBJ1-1 | TRBV19 | CASSIVITTEAFF | TGTGCCAGTAGTATAGTGATTACTACTGAAGCTTTCTTT
many | TRBD1 | TRBJ1-2 | TRBV11-2 | CASSSTSTPKQGEGSGYTF | TGTGCCAGCAGCTCAACATCCACACCAAAACAGGGGGAGGGAAGTGGCTACACCTTC
- | TRBD2 | TRBJ2-1 | TRBV20-1 | CSARVDGLAGGKSDGYNEQFF | TGCAGTGCTAGAGTTGACGGACTAGCGGGAGGGAAATCAGACGGATACAATGAGCAGTTCTTC
- | - | TRBJ1-4 | TRBV6-5 | CASSSGQRTGRSLFF | TGTGCCAGCAGTTCCGGACAGAGAACCGGGAGGTCGCTGTTTTTT